The clone carrying this T cell receptor beta chain was counted once. The antigen is unknown. This table comes from immunoSEQ multiplex PCR, and its TCRdb copy is limited to in-frame clones, with some not included. This table holds some 150,000 clones, about 92% found once. These data originate in a study of T cell responses to AZD1222 COVID-19 vaccine. Findings of the study overall: Nearly half of spike-specific TCRs reportedly target variant regions that are unmutated in the B.1.351 and B.1.1.7 variants. Repertoires were obtained solely post-peak T cell response.

The CDR3 is 18 amino acids. V gave up 4 bases and J gave up 6 bases; unmatched junction bases: 15. The germline V gene encodes CDR1 LNHDA and CDR2 SQIVND (reference sequence). This TCR was sampled from an adult who received the AZD1222 COVID-19 vaccine. V gene TRBV19 combines with J gene TRBJ1-5; 10 nucleotides match TRBD1. Source: peripheral blood, taken 28 days after the second AZD1222 dose. The CDR3 loop reads CASSTDRGRPVAGQPQHF. The CDR3 DNA reads as TGTGCCAGTAGTACCGACAGGGGGCGGCCCGTAGCGGGTCAGCCCCAGCATTTT.